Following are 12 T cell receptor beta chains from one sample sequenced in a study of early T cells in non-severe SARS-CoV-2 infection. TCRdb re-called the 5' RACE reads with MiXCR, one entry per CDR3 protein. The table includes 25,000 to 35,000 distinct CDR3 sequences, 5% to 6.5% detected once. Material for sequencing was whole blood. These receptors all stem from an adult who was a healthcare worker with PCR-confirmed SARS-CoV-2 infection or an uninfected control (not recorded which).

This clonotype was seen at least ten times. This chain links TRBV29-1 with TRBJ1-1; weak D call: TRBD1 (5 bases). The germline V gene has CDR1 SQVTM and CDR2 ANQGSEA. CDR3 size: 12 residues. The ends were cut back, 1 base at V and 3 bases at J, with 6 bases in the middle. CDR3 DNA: TGCAGCGTTGAAGGCAGGGACACTGAAGCTTTCTTT. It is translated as CSVEGRDTEAFF.

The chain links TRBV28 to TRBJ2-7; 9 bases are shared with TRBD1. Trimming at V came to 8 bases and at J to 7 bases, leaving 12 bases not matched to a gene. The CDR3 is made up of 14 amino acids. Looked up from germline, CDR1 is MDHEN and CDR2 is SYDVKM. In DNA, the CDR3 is TGTGCCAGCGGGACAGGGTTAGTCAGTTGGGAGCAGTACTTC. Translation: CASGTGLVSWEQYF. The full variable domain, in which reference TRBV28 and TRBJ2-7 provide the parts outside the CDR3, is DVKVTQSSRYLVKRTGEKVFLECVQDMDHENMFWYRQDPGLGLRLIYFSYDVKMKEKGDIPEGYSVSREKKERFSLILESASTNQTSMYLCASGTGLVSWEQYFGPGTRLTVT.

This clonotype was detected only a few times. The CDR3 is CASRLGQGTGTEAFF. The CDR3 DNA follows: TGTGCCAGCAGATTGGGACAGGGTACGGGGACTGAAGCTTTCTTT. The V and J genes are TRBV12-3 or TRBV12-4 and TRBJ1-1; TRBD1 matches 9 bases. The CDR3 consists of 15 residues. V shed 6 bases, J shed 5 bases, and the junction held 10 bases outside the gene matches.

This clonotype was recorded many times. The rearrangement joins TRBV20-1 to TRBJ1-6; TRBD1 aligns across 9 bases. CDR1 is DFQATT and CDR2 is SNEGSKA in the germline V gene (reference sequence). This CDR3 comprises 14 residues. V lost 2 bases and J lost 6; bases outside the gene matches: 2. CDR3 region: CSARRQGVNSPLHF. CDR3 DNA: TGCAGTGCTAGAAGACAGGGGGTTAATTCACCCCTCCACTTT.

The CDR3 reads CASKRDFAGGYTDTQYF. The CDR3, as DNA: TGTGCCAGCAAGAGGGACTTTGCGGGGGGATACACAGATACGCAGTATTTT. V gene TRBV27 combines with J gene TRBJ2-3, with TRBD2 matching 8 bases. V lost 7 bases and J lost 2; bases outside the gene matches: 14. Per germline, CDR1 MNHEY and CDR2 SMNVEV (reference sequence). This CDR3 contains 17 residues.

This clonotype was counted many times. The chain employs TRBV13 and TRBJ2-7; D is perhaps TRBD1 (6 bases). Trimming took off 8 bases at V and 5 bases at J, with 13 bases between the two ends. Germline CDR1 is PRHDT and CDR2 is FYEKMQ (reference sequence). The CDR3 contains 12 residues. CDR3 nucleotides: TGTGCCAGCGGCCTAAACAGGGACGAGCAGTACTTC. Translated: CASGLNRDEQYF.

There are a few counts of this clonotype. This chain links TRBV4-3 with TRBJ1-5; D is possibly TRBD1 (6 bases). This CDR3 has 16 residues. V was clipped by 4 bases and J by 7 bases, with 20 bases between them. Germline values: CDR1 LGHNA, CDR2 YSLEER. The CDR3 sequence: CASSLYAGDVGQPQHF. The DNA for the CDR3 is TGCGCCAGCAGCCTTTACGCAGGGGATGTGGGACAGCCCCAGCATTTT.

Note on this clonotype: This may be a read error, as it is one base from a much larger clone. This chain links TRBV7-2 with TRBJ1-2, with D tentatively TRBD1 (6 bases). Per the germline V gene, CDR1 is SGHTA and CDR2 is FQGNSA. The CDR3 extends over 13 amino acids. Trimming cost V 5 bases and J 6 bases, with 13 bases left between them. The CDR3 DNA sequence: TGTGCCAGCAGCATAACAGGGAGTAATGGCTACACCTTC. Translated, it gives CASSITGSNGYTF. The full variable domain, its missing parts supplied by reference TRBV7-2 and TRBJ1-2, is GAGVSQSPSNKVTEKGKDVELRCDPISGHTALYWYRQSLGQGLEFLIYFQGNSAPDKSGLPSDRFSAERTGGSVSTLTIQRTQQEDSAVYLCASSITGSNGYTFGSGTRLTVV.

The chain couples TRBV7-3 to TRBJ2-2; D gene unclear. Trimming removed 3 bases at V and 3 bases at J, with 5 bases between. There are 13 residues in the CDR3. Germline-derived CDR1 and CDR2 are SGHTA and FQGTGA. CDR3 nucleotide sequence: TGTGCCAGCAGCTTTAGGGACACCGGGGAGCTGTTTTTT. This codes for CASSFRDTGELFF.

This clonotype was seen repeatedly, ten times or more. CDR3: CASSPQSTDTQYF. In DNA form, the CDR3 reads TGTGCCAGCAGCCCCCAATCCACAGATACGCAGTATTTT. This chain joins TRBV11-2 and TRBJ2-3; D remains ambiguous. The germline V and J ends were trimmed by 5 bases and 2 bases, with 8 bases remaining between them. CDR1 is SGHAT and CDR2 is FQNNGV in the germline V gene. The CDR3 contains 13 residues.

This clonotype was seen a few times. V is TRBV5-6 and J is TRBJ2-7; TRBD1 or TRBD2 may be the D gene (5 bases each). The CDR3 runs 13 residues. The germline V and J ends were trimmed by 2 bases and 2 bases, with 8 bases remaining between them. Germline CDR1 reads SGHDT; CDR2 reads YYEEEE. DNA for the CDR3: TGTGCCAGCAGCTTTGGGGGAGCCTACGAGCAGTACTTC. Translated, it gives CASSFGGAYEQYF.

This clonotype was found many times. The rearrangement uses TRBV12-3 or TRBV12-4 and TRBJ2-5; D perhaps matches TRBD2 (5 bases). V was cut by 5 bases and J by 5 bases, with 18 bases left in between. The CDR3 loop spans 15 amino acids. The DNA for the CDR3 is TGTGCCAGCAGTAACGAGGGTTTGCTCGTGGAGACCCAGTACTTC. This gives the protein CASSNEGLLVETQYF.